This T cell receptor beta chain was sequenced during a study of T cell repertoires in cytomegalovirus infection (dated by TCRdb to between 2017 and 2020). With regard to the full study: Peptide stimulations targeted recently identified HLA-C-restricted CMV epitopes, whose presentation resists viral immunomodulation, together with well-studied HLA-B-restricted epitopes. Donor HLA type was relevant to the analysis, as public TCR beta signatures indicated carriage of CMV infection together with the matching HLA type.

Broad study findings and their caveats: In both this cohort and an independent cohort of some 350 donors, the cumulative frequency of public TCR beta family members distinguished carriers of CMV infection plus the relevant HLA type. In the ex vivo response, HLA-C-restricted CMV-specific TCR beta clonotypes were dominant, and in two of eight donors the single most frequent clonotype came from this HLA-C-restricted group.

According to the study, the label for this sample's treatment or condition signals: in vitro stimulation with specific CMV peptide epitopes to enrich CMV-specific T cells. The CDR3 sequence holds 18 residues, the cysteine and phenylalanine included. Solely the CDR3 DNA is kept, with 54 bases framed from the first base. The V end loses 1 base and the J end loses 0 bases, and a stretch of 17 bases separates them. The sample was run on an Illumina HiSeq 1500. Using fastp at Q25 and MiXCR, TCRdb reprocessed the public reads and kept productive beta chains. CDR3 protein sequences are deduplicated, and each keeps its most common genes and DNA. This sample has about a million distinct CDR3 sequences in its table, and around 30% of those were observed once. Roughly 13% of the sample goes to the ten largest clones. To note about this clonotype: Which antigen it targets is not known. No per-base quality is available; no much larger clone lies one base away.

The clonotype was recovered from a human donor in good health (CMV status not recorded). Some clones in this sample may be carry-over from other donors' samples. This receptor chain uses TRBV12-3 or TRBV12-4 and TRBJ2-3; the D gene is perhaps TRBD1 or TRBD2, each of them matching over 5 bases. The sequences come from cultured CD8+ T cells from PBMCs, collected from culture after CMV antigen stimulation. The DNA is TGTGCCAGCAGTTTAGAGGGGTACCCACGGGAAAGCACAGATACGCAGTATTTT. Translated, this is CASSLEGYPRESTDTQYF.